The following is a T cell receptor (beta chain) sequence with its context. The data stem from a study of spatial heterogeneity in lung cancer. Described time point: blood at routine non-recurrence follow-up after resection. CDR1 is SGDLS and CDR2 is YYNGEE in the germline V gene. V lost 0 bases and J lost 4, with 4 bases in between. The CDR3 totals 13 residues. MiXCR, run by TCRdb on the 5' RACE reads, gives a single entry per CDR3 protein. Of 17,000 or so distinct CDR3 sequences in the sample, less than 12% are singletons; the top ten hold 30% to 45%. This clonotype was obtained from a female donor with early-stage non-small cell lung cancer. The sequences come from PBMCs, collected at follow-up. The chain combines TRBV9 with TRBJ2-2, with D unclear. CDR3 loop: CASSVASTGELFF. CDR3 coding DNA: TGTGCCAGCAGCGTAGCTTCCACCGGGGAGCTGTTTTTT.